The 31 T cell receptor beta chains presented below share a single source sample, sequenced in a study of shared clonotypes between healthy human individuals. Produced via immunoSEQ multiplex PCR; TCRdb's table is partial and in-frame only. The table lists 2 million or so clones, 95% of them singletons. The sample was naive CD4+ T cells sorted from blood. Subset defined: CD45RA+ positively selected. These receptors were collected from a man younger than 30 in good health.

This clone was recorded once. Other DNA sequences of this sample code for an identical CDR3. The rearrangement joins TRBV7-2 to TRBJ2-7; no clear D. The CDR3 sequence is 13 residues long. CDR1 SGHTA and CDR2 FQGNSA come from the germline V gene. With 3 bases removed from V and 2 bases from J, the gap between germline ends came to 8 bases. Here the CDR3 DNA reads TGTGCCAGCAGCTTCGGCGAACCCTACGAGCAGTACTTC. Translating gives CASSFGEPYEQYF.

The V call is TRBV9, the J call TRBJ2-2; D possibly corresponds to TRBD1 (6 bases). This CDR3 contains 14 residues. Germline CDR1 is SGDLS and CDR2 is YYNGEE. Deletions cut 2 bases from V and 7 bases from J, with 12 bases between. Here the CDR3 DNA reads TGTGCCAGCAGCGTCCGGACAGAGCACGGGGAGCTGTTTTTT. This sequence encodes CASSVRTEHGELFF.

A remark on this clone: A much larger clone differs from this one at a single base, so this may be a read error. Other DNA sequences from this sample encode an identical CDR3 as well. The gene calls are TRBV30 and TRBJ2-5; D unresolved. The CDR3 spans 14 residues. Germline V CDR1 and CDR2: GTSNPN, SVGIG (reference sequence). For the CDR3, the DNA is TGTGCCTGGATGTCGTGGGCAGCCGAAGAAACCCAGTACTTC. Protein sequence: CAWMSWAAEETQYF.

DNA of the CDR3: TGTGCCAGTAGTATGGGCAGAAACCCCACTGAAGCTTTCTTT. Protein sequence: CASSMGRNPTEAFF. The J gene is TRBJ1-1, the V gene TRBV19, with D unclear. Germline assignment: CDR1 LNHDA and CDR2 SQIVND (reference sequence). The CDR3 spans 14 residues. The V and J ends lost 3 bases and 4 bases respectively, with 12 bases between them.

This chain joins TRBV5-1 and TRBJ2-7, with 10 bases that match TRBD1. The V gene end was trimmed by 2 bases and the J gene end by 5 bases; junction bases not matched to a gene: 7. CDR1 SGHRS and CDR2 YFSETQ come from the germline V gene. This CDR3 contains 15 residues. The DNA for the CDR3 is TGCGCCAGCAGCTTCTCCGGGACAGGGGCTAACGAGCAGTACTTC. Translation gives CASSFSGTGANEQYF.

The chain joins TRBV19 to TRBJ1-1; a weak D match, TRBD1 (5 bases). Trimming took off 3 bases at V and 6 bases at J, with 17 bases between the two ends. Germline lookup yields CDR1 LNHDA and CDR2 SQIVND (reference sequence). This CDR3 spans 15 amino acids. The CDR3 nucleotides read TGTGCCAGTAGTATTTTATCGTCCAGGGTTTCTGAAGCTTTCTTT. This translates into CASSILSSRVSEAFF.

This clone was recorded a few times. J is TRBJ1-1 and V is TRBV6-5, with TRBD1 matching over 8 bases. Per germline, CDR1 MNHEY and CDR2 SVGAGI. The V gene end was trimmed by 10 bases and the J gene end by 4 bases; junction bases not matched to a gene: 5. The CDR3 is 12 residues long. The CDR3 region has the DNA TGTGCCACCACCGACAGGGGCACTGAAGCTTTCTTT. It translates to CATTDRGTEAFF.

The rearrangement uses TRBV6-1 and TRBJ2-5; tentatively, D is TRBD1 or TRBD2 (5 bases each). In germline, CDR1 is MNHNS, CDR2 SASEGT. This CDR3 is 15 amino acids long. V lost 0 bases, J lost 4 bases, and 12 bases lay in between. In DNA form, the CDR3 reads TGTGCCAGCAGTGAAGCGGAGGTCAGGGCAGAGACCCAGTACTTC. Its protein is CASSEAEVRAETQYF.

This clone showed up just once. The J gene is TRBJ2-2, the V gene TRBV5-1; D gene ambiguous. V gave up 4 bases and J gave up 7 bases, with 11 bases separating them. The germline V gene has CDR1 SGHRS and CDR2 YFSETQ. The CDR3 loop spans 13 amino acids. The CDR3 loop reads CASSTGPGGELFF. CDR3 nucleotide sequence: TGCGCCAGCAGCACTGGCCCCGGCGGGGAGCTGTTTTTT.

The rearrangement joins TRBV6-5 to TRBJ1-4; 7 bases agree with TRBD1. Unmatched junction bases numbered 10, after V lost 5 bases and J lost 7 bases. The CDR3 loop spans 15 amino acids. Germline V gene lookup returns CDR1 MNHEY and CDR2 SVGAGI. This CDR3 is CASSGLGGAGEKLFF. The CDR3 nucleotides are TGTGCCAGCAGTGGTCTAGGGGGCGCGGGTGAAAAACTGTTTTTT.

CDR3 loop: CASSLGGPVYGYTF. In DNA, the CDR3 is TGCGCCAGCAGCTTGGGAGGGCCCGTCTATGGCTACACCTTC. The chain combines TRBV5-1 with TRBJ1-2, with D unclear. The CDR3 has 14 residues. In germline, CDR1 is SGHRS, CDR2 YFSETQ. Trimming removed 0 bases from V and 4 bases from J, with 10 bases in between. Full variable domain (missing parts from reference TRBV5-1 and TRBJ1-2): KAGVTQTPRYLIKTRGQQVTLSCSPISGHRSVSWYQQTPGQGLQFLFEYFSETQRNKGNFPGRFSGRQFSNSRSEMNVSTLELGDSALYLCASSLGGPVYGYTFGSGTRLTVV.

The V call is TRBV10-3, the J call TRBJ1-2; weak D call: TRBD1 (6 bases). CDR3 size: 19 residues. Germline CDR1 is ENHRY and CDR2 is SYGVKD. The V gene lost 0 bases and the J gene lost 5 bases, with 25 bases spanning the gap. The CDR3: CAISESGGEAGHRGYGYTF. DNA for the CDR3: TGTGCCATCAGTGAGTCGGGGGGCGAGGCAGGCCACCGTGGTTATGGCTACACCTTC.

CDR3 amino acids: CASRSGTGVKGGELFF. In nucleotides, the CDR3 is TGTGCCAGTAGAAGTGGGACAGGGGTTAAGGGCGGGGAGCTGTTTTTT. The chain carries TRBV19 and TRBJ2-2; 10 nucleotides match TRBD1. From germline, CDR1 is LNHDA and CDR2 SQIVND (reference sequence). This CDR3 has 16 amino acids. Trimming took 6 bases from V and 7 from J; bases not matched to a gene: 11.

The J gene is TRBJ1-3, the V gene TRBV15; D is ambiguous. V lost 0 bases to trimming and J lost 1 base, with 13 bases between them. The CDR3 extends over 17 amino acids. Germline lookup yields CDR1 LNHNV and CDR2 YYDKDF (reference sequence). CDR3 region: CATSRDPVGISGNTIYF. CDR3 bases: TGTGCCACCAGCAGAGATCCAGTAGGGATTTCTGGAAACACCATATATTTT.

This chain uses TRBV6-5 with TRBJ1-2, with 7 nucleotides matching TRBD1. The CDR3 has 15 amino acids. Trimming at V came to 0 bases and at J to 8 bases, leaving 9 bases not matched to a gene. Per germline, CDR1 MNHEY and CDR2 SVGAGI. The CDR3 bases are TGTGCCAGCAGTTACTCGGTTTTGACAGGGAGCGGCTACACCTTC. Protein sequence: CASSYSVLTGSGYTF.

The chain carries TRBV9 and TRBJ2-7, with 9 bases fitting TRBD1. The germline CDR1 and CDR2 sequences are SGDLS and YYNGEE. The CDR3 spans 14 residues. Losses at the gene ends were 4 bases for V and 3 bases for J; bases not matched to a gene: 5. The CDR3 coding sequence is TGTGCCAGCAGCCCGGGACAGGGTATCTACGAGCAGTACTTC. Protein sequence: CASSPGQGIYEQYF.

The chain joins TRBV6-1 to TRBJ1-5; D might be TRBD1 (6 bases). This CDR3 contains 11 residues. V was trimmed by 11 bases and J by 8 bases, leaving 13 bases between them. Germline-derived CDR1 and CDR2 are MNHNS and SASEGT. The CDR3 sequence: CAGTYREPQHF. CDR3 DNA sequence: TGTGCCGGAACCTACAGGGAGCCCCAGCATTTT.

This clone was seen once. This rearrangement joins TRBV5-3 to TRBJ2-3, with D tentatively TRBD1 or TRBD2 (5 bases each). TRBV5-3 is sorted into the ORF group, with uncertain function. There are 16 residues in the CDR3. V was clipped by 3 bases and J by 4 bases, with 18 bases between them. The CDR3: CARSSPGIKGADTQYF. CDR3 sequence (DNA): TGTGCCAGAAGCTCACCGGGGATTAAAGGGGCAGATACGCAGTATTTT.

This clone appeared once. The V call is TRBV27, the J call TRBJ1-2; weak D call: TRBD1 (5 bases). CDR1 is MNHEY and CDR2 is SMNVEV in the germline V gene (reference sequence). The CDR3 is 14 residues long. With 3 bases removed from V and 4 bases from J, the gap between germline ends came to 12 bases. The CDR3 sequence is CASSFSGSSYGYTF. CDR3 coding DNA: TGTGCCAGCAGTTTTTCAGGGTCTAGCTATGGCTACACCTTC.

This chain joins TRBV6-5 and TRBJ1-5; D is possibly TRBD1 (6 bases). The CDR3 spans 14 residues. Germline CDR1 is MNHEY and CDR2 is SVGAGI. The ends were cut back, 0 bases at V and 7 bases at J, with 10 bases in the middle. CDR3 nucleotides: TGTGCCAGCAGTTACTCGGCAGGGGTCCAGCCCCAGCATTTT. It is translated as CASSYSAGVQPQHF.

On this clone: Other nucleotide sequences in the sample specify the same CDR3. This sequence joins TRBV30 and TRBJ2-7, with D perhaps given as TRBD1 or TRBD2 (5 bases each). CDR1 is GTSNPN, CDR2 SVGIG, per germline (reference sequence). The germline V and J ends were trimmed by 2 bases and 2 bases, with 10 bases remaining between them. The CDR3 has 13 amino acids. The CDR3 DNA reads as TGTGCCTGGAGTAGAGGGACGACCTACGAGCAGTACTTC. It translates to CAWSRGTTYEQYF.

The rearrangement uses TRBV7-2 and TRBJ2-7; tentative D call: TRBD2 (6 bases). This CDR3 region has 18 residues. V lost 2 bases to trimming and J lost 0 bases, with 20 bases between them. From germline, CDR1 is SGHTA and CDR2 FQGNSA. CDR3 DNA: TGTGCCAGCAGCTTATCAGGGACCGCGGGGCTAAGCTCCTACGAGCAGTACTTC. It is translated as CASSLSGTAGLSSYEQYF.

V and J are TRBV10-3 and TRBJ2-2, with 9 nucleotides matching TRBD1. The CDR3 runs to 16 residues. J gave up 5 bases and V 0 bases, and 4 bases lay outside the gene matches. Germline V gene lookup returns CDR1 ENHRY and CDR2 SYGVKD. The CDR3 DNA is TGTGCCATCAGTGAGTCGAACAGGGGGCGAACCGGGGAGCTGTTTTTT. Translation: CAISESNRGRTGELFF.

The V and J genes are TRBV5-1 and TRBJ1-1; the D gene is possibly TRBD1 (5 bases). The CDR3 has 15 residues. From germline, CDR1 is SGHRS and CDR2 YFSETQ. V lost 0 bases and J lost 7, with 16 bases in between. The chain's CDR3 is CASSLAAGYEGEAFF. In DNA form, the CDR3 reads TGCGCCAGCAGCTTGGCCGCAGGGTATGAGGGTGAAGCTTTCTTT.

This chain links TRBV11-2 with TRBJ2-7; 8 bases fit TRBD2. The ends lost 3 bases at V and 5 bases at J; junction bases unmatched: 6. The CDR3 has 14 residues. Germline loops: CDR1 SGHAT, CDR2 FQNNGV. CDR3 bases: TGTGCCAGCAGCTTTAGCGGGAAGGAGCACGAGCAGTACTTC. The encoded protein is CASSFSGKEHEQYF.

The rearrangement links TRBV5-1 to TRBJ1-1; the D is unclear. With 3 bases removed from V and 0 bases from J, the gap between germline ends came to 9 bases. Germline V lookup: CDR1 SGHRS, CDR2 YFSETQ. This CDR3 comprises 14 residues. The CDR3 reads CASSYNSLNTEAFF. The CDR3 bases are TGCGCCAGCAGCTACAACAGCTTGAACACTGAAGCTTTCTTT. The full variable domain, rest sourced from reference TRBV5-1 and TRBJ1-1, is KAGVTQTPRYLIKTRGQQVTLSCSPISGHRSVSWYQQTPGQGLQFLFEYFSETQRNKGNFPGRFSGRQFSNSRSEMNVSTLELGDSALYLCASSYNSLNTEAFFGQGTRLTVV.

The CDR3 nucleotides read TGTGCCAGCAGTGGAACGTGGACAGGGAGTCTGCTCGAGCAGTACTTC. Its translation is CASSGTWTGSLLEQYF. The V gene is TRBV27, the J gene TRBJ2-7; 8 bases are a match to TRBD1. Germline loops: CDR1 MNHEY, CDR2 SMNVEV (reference sequence). V gave up 5 bases and J gave up 6 bases; unmatched junction bases: 15. CDR3 length: 16 residues.

V is TRBV5-1 and J is TRBJ2-7; D may be TRBD2 (5 bases). The ends were cut back, 0 bases at V and 3 bases at J, with 10 bases in the middle. This CDR3 has 14 amino acids. Germline V gene data show CDR1 as SGHRS and CDR2 as YFSETQ. DNA of the CDR3: TGCGCCAGCAGCTTGGTACCAGACTACTACGAGCAGTACTTC. This gives the protein CASSLVPDYYEQYF. Based on the CDR3 plus reference TRBV5-1 and TRBJ2-7, the full variable domain is KAGVTQTPRYLIKTRGQQVTLSCSPISGHRSVSWYQQTPGQGLQFLFEYFSETQRNKGNFPGRFSGRQFSNSRSEMNVSTLELGDSALYLCASSLVPDYYEQYFGPGTRLTVT.

A remark on this clone: This may stem from a read error, because a much larger clone lies one nucleotide away. This sample also contains other DNA sequences that code for the same CDR3. The chain combines TRBV5-1 with TRBJ1-1; 9 bases map to TRBD1. CDR1 and CDR2 from the germline V gene are SGHRS and YFSETQ. With 4 bases clipped from V and 1 base from J, the junction kept 2 bases outside the gene matches. CDR3 size: 14 residues. Here the CDR3 reads CASSQDRGNTEAFF. CDR3 nucleotides: TGCGCCAGCAGCCAGGACAGGGGGAACACTGAAGCTTTCTTT.

The chain uses TRBV11-2 and TRBJ1-6; 7 bases match TRBD1. The CDR3 consists of 18 residues. The J segment lost 0 bases and the V segment lost 4 bases, leaving 9 bases of the junction unmatched. The germline CDR1 and CDR2 sequences are SGHAT and FQNNGV. The CDR3: CASSSGTVASSYNSPLHF. The CDR3, as DNA: TGTGCCAGCAGCTCAGGGACAGTGGCGAGCTCCTATAATTCACCCCTCCACTTT.

As regards this clone: This same CDR3 is encoded by further DNA sequences in the sample. The V and J genes are TRBV5-6 and TRBJ1-2; D uncertain. CDR1 is SGHDT, CDR2 YYEEEE, per germline. With 0 bases removed from V and 0 bases from J, the gap between germline ends came to 6 bases. CDR3 length equals 14 residues. CDR3 amino acids: CASSLDRSNYGYTF. CDR3 in DNA: TGTGCCAGCAGCTTGGACAGATCTAACTATGGCTACACCTTC.